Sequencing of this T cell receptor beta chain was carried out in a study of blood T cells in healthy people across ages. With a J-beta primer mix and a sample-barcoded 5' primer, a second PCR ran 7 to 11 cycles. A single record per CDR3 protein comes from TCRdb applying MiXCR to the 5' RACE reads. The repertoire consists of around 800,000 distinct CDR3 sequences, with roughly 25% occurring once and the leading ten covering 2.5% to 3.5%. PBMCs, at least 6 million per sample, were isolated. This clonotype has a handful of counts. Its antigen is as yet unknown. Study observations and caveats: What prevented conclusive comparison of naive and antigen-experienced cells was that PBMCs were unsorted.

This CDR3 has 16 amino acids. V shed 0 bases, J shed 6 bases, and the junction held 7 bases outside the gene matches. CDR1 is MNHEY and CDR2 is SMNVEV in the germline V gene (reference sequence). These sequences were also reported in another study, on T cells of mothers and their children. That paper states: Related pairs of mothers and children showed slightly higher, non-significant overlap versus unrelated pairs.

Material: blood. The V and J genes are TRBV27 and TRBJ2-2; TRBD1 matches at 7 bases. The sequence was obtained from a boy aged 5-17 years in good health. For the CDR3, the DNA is TGTGCCAGCAGTTTATCGAGACAGGGCGTACCCGGGGAGCTGTTTTTT. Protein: CASSLSRQGVPGELFF.